These 28 T cell receptor beta chains were all obtained from the same sample, sequenced in a study of beta chain features in type 1 diabetes. Points from the study as a whole: Across all four CD4+ subsets, people with type 1 diabetes showed modestly shorter TCRB CDR3s.

The study reverse transcribed the entire isolated RNA, so it sequenced expressed TCRB transcripts. The method was immunoSEQ multiplex PCR; TCRdb's version includes in-frame clones alone and lacks a portion of them. The sample shows hundreds of thousands of clones, 13% of them seen only once. These TCRs are of unknown antigen specificity. The specimen was naive CD4+ T cells from blood. These receptor sequences come from a man aged 18 to 30 with type 1 diabetes.

This chain connects TRBV14 to TRBJ1-2; D is possibly TRBD1 (6 bases). Trimming shortened V by 2 bases and J by 3 bases, and 10 bases separated the two germline ends. The germline CDR1 and CDR2 sequences are SGHDN and FVKESK. The CDR3 totals 14 residues. CDR3 sequence: CASSQKQGHYGYTF. CDR3 coding DNA: TGTGCCAGCAGCCAAAAACAGGGACACTATGGCTACACCTTC.

The chain employs TRBV12-5 and TRBJ1-1; D gene ambiguous. This CDR3 region has 15 residues. V was pared by 8 bases and J by 0 bases, with 16 bases between. The germline V gene has CDR1 LGHNT and CDR2 FRNRAP. The CDR3 spells CASSLGSSVNTEAFF. The CDR3 DNA is TGTGCTAGTTCCCTTGGGAGTTCAGTGAACACTGAAGCTTTCTTT.

The chain employs TRBV6-1 and TRBJ2-5, with 8 bases aligning to TRBD2. Germline V lookup: CDR1 MNHNS, CDR2 SASEGT. With V trimmed by 2 bases and J by 2 bases, 7 bases remained unmatched. The CDR3 extends over 16 amino acids. The CDR3 nucleotides are TGTGCCAGCAGTGAATTGCGGGGGGCCGTGCAAGAGACCCAGTACTTC. Its translation: CASSELRGAVQETQYF.

The gene calls are TRBV6-5 and TRBJ1-2; D is undetermined. V shed 7 bases and J shed 2 bases, with 11 bases lying between them. The CDR3 spans 13 residues. From germline, CDR1 is MNHEY and CDR2 SVGAGI. The CDR3, as DNA: TGTGCCAGCACCCCCGGCGGGAACTATGGCTACACCTTC. It yields the protein CASTPGGNYGYTF.

In this sample, this clone turned up a few times. The chain recombines TRBV4-1 with TRBJ2-1; TRBD2 matches at 10 bases. V lost 7 bases, J lost 1 base, and 13 bases stayed unmatched. Germline V lookup: CDR1 MGHRA, CDR2 YSYEKL. This CDR3 region has 18 residues. The CDR3 loop reads CASTLAGAVDGSYNEQFF. Written as DNA, the CDR3 is TGCGCCAGCACCCTAGCGGGGGCGGTAGATGGTTCCTACAATGAGCAGTTCTTC.

In its sample, this clone was seen a few times. V is TRBV6-6 and J is TRBJ2-1; 11 bases match TRBD2. This CDR3 spans 15 amino acids. Germline V gene data show CDR1 as MNHNY and CDR2 as SVGAGI (reference sequence). Trimming took 0 bases from V and 14 from J; bases not matched to a gene: 9. Here the CDR3 DNA reads TGTGCCAGCAGTTACTCTAGCGGGGGGGCCCGGTTAGAGTTCTTC. Amino acid sequence: CASSYSSGGARLEFF.

This chain connects TRBV5-6 to TRBJ2-5; 7 nucleotides align to TRBD2. The V gene end was trimmed by 0 bases and the J gene end by 1 base; junction bases not matched to a gene: 3. CDR3 size: 15 residues. CDR1 is SGHDT and CDR2 is YYEEEE in the germline V gene. The CDR3 sequence is CASSLGIAGQETQYF. DNA for the CDR3: TGTGCCAGCAGCTTGGGGATAGCGGGCCAAGAGACCCAGTACTTC. Using reference TRBV5-6 and TRBJ2-5 for the parts outside the CDR3, the full variable domain is DAGVTQSPTHLIKTRGQQVTLRCSPKSGHDTVSWYQQALGQGPQFIFQYYEEEERQRGNFPDRFSGHQFPNYSSELNVNALLLGDSALYLCASSLGIAGQETQYFGPGTRLLVL.

The genes are TRBV2 and TRBJ1-2, with TRBD1 matching 8 bases. The CDR3 consists of 13 residues. Losses at the gene ends were 6 bases for V and 6 bases for J; bases not matched to a gene: 6. The V gene's germline CDR1 is SNHLY and CDR2 FYNNEI. CDR3 bases: TGTGCCAGCAGGGACCCAGGGGGCCATGGCTACACCTTC. Its translation: CASRDPGGHGYTF.

The V and J genes are TRBV27 and TRBJ2-7; no clear D gene. The length of the CDR3 is 13 residues. The V gene lost 6 bases and the J gene lost 4 bases, with 13 bases spanning the gap. Germline CDR1 reads MNHEY; CDR2 reads SMNVEV (reference sequence). DNA of the CDR3: TGTGCCAGCAGCCGCTGGAATGGGTACGAGCAGTACTTC. Encoded protein: CASSRWNGYEQYF.

The CDR3 reads CASSLETDYGYTF. In nucleotides, the CDR3 is TGTGCCAGCAGCTTGGAGACGGACTATGGCTACACCTTC. The V and J genes are TRBV5-4 and TRBJ1-2; D not resolved. V was pared by 0 bases and J by 3 bases, with 6 bases between. CDR3 size: 13 residues. CDR1 and CDR2 (germline): SGHNT, YYREEE (reference sequence).

The V and J genes are TRBV7-9 and TRBJ1-1; 7 bases are shared with TRBD1. With 2 bases clipped from V and 7 bases from J, the junction kept 7 bases outside the gene matches. Germline V gives CDR1 SEHNR, CDR2 FQNEAQ (reference sequence). The CDR3 length is 14 residues. The CDR3 loop is CASSLTDRLIEAFF. CDR3 bases: TGTGCCAGCAGCTTAACGGACAGGTTGATTGAAGCTTTCTTT. Full variable domain (missing parts from reference TRBV7-9 and TRBJ1-1): DTGVSQNPRHKITKRGQNVTFRCDPISEHNRLYWYRQTLGQGPEFLTYFQNEAQLEKSRLLSDRFSAERPKGSFSTLEIQRTEQGDSAMYLCASSLTDRLIEAFFGQGTRLTVV.

The DNA of the CDR3 is TGTGCCAGCAGCCCAAGAGGACCGGGAGGTGATTCACCCCTCCACTTT. Its translation is CASSPRGPGGDSPLHF. This chain uses TRBV2 with TRBJ1-6; D not resolved. The CDR3 totals 16 residues. The germline CDR1 and CDR2 sequences are SNHLY and FYNNEI. The V end was cut by 6 bases, the J end by 8 bases, with 20 bases between.

The chain uses TRBV28 and TRBJ1-2, with D possibly being TRBD1 (6 bases). Germline V gene lookup returns CDR1 MDHEN and CDR2 SYDVKM. Trimming cost V 3 bases and J 5 bases, with 13 bases left between them. The CDR3 runs 14 residues. The CDR3 is CASSLDGGTYGYTF. DNA of the CDR3: TGTGCCAGCAGTTTGGACGGGGGCACTTATGGCTACACCTTC.

J is TRBJ1-2 and V is TRBV9; 7 bases are shared with TRBD1. Germline assignment: CDR1 SGDLS and CDR2 YYNGEE. The ends lost 4 bases at V and 3 bases at J; junction bases unmatched: 6. The CDR3 loop spans 14 amino acids. DNA of the CDR3: TGTGCCAGCAGCCCAAGCACAGGGGACTATGGCTACACCTTC. It encodes CASSPSTGDYGYTF.

The table lists this clone with a few counts. The chain carries TRBV14 and TRBJ1-2; D is perhaps TRBD1 (6 bases). The CDR3 sequence is 13 residues long. CDR1 and CDR2 (germline): SGHDN, FVKESK. With 4 bases removed from V and 6 bases from J, the gap between germline ends came to 12 bases. The CDR3: CASSPRTEDGYTF. The DNA of the CDR3 is TGTGCCAGCAGCCCTCGGACAGAAGATGGCTACACCTTC.

This clone was seen only a few times. The rearrangement uses TRBV25-1 and TRBJ1-1; D not resolved. Trimming removed 3 bases at V and 4 bases at J, with 18 bases between. CDR3 length: 16 amino acids. The germline V gene encodes CDR1 MGHDK and CDR2 SYGVNS. Here the CDR3 reads CASSDSWVGVGTEAFF. DNA for the CDR3: TGTGCCAGCAGTGACTCCTGGGTTGGGGTTGGCACTGAAGCTTTCTTT.

In this sample, this clone turned up once. The chain links TRBV25-1 to TRBJ1-1; 8 positions match TRBD1. V dropped 3 bases and J dropped 4; count of bases not matched to a gene: 7. This CDR3 is built from 15 residues. Germline values: CDR1 MGHDK, CDR2 SYGVNS. CDR3 in DNA: TGTGCCAGCAGTGATTTCACCGGACAGGGCACTGAAGCTTTCTTT. Amino acids: CASSDFTGQGTEAFF.

This clone was found a few times. The chain has TRBV10-3 and TRBJ2-7; TRBD1 agrees at 8 bases. This CDR3 contains 12 residues. Germline assignment: CDR1 ENHRY and CDR2 SYGVKD. V was pared by 10 bases and J by 2 bases, with 4 bases of the junction left unmatched. The DNA of the CDR3 is TGTGCCAGTGGGACAGGAACCTACGAGCAGTACTTC. This gives the protein CASGTGTYEQYF.

This clone was seen a handful of times. CDR3 in amino acids: CASRLDRGPDGYTF. In nucleotides, the CDR3 is TGTGCCAGCAGGCTTGACAGGGGACCGGATGGCTACACCTTC. J is TRBJ1-2 and V is TRBV2, with 8 bases that match TRBD1. J gave up 6 bases and V 6 bases, and 9 bases lay outside the gene matches. This CDR3 region has 14 residues. Germline CDR1 is SNHLY and CDR2 is FYNNEI.

This clone was counted only a few times. The chain links TRBV28 to TRBJ1-5, with D unclear. Trimming removed 8 bases from V and 3 bases from J, with 11 bases in between. Germline V gene sequence: CDR1 MDHEN, CDR2 SYDVKM. The CDR3 totals 13 residues. Written as DNA, the CDR3 is TGTGCCAGCGGGAAGTTTTCCAATCAGCCCCAGCATTTT. This encodes CASGKFSNQPQHF.

V usage is TRBV29-1 and J usage is TRBJ1-4; weak D call: TRBD1 (6 bases). V was shortened by 4 bases and J by 0 bases, with 18 bases between the two germline ends. CDR3 size: 17 residues. Germline V gives CDR1 SQVTM, CDR2 ANQGSEA. The CDR3 nucleotides are TGCAGCGTTGCCGAGGGACAAGCATATGCAACTAATGAAAAACTGTTTTTT. Amino acids: CSVAEGQAYATNEKLFF. Full variable domain (rest looked up from reference TRBV29-1 and TRBJ1-4): SAVISQKPSRDICQRGTSLTIQCQVDSQVTMMFWYRQQPGQSLTLIATANQGSEATYESGFVIDKFPISRPNLTFSTLTVSNMSPEDSSIYLCSVAEGQAYATNEKLFFGSGTQLSVL.

J is TRBJ1-4 and V is TRBV6-5; TRBD1 aligns across 11 bases. The CDR3 loop spans 14 amino acids. Germline V lookup: CDR1 MNHEY, CDR2 SVGAGI. V trimming: 4 bases; J trimming: 8 bases; junction bases outside the gene matches: 3. The CDR3 here is CASSSGQGVEKLFF. CDR3 in DNA: TGTGCCAGCAGTTCGGGACAGGGGGTGGAAAAACTGTTTTTT.

The J gene is TRBJ2-7, the V gene TRBV2; 8 positions match TRBD1. The CDR3 runs to 12 residues. Germline V gives CDR1 SNHLY, CDR2 FYNNEI. V shed 10 bases and J 0 bases; nucleotides not matched to a gene: 2. CDR3 residues: CAIQGGSYEQYF. The CDR3 DNA follows: TGTGCCATACAGGGGGGCTCCTACGAGCAGTACTTC.

In this sample, this clone turned up a few times. This chain joins TRBV29-1 and TRBJ2-3; TRBD1 aligns across 8 bases. There are 14 residues in the CDR3. V was pared by 1 base and J by 1 base, with 1 base of the junction left unmatched. Looked up from germline, CDR1 is SQVTM and CDR2 is ANQGSEA. In nucleotides, the CDR3 is TGCAGCGTTGAAGCGGACAGGGGCACAGATACGCAGTATTTT. Residues: CSVEADRGTDTQYF.

This clone was recorded a few times. The chain couples TRBV29-1 to TRBJ2-5, with D possibly being TRBD1 or TRBD2 (5 bases each). Germline V CDR1 and CDR2: SQVTM, ANQGSEA. The CDR3 has 12 amino acids. The V end was cut by 6 bases, the J end by 9 bases, with 17 bases between. The chain's CDR3 is CSVGDVGMAQYF. In DNA, the CDR3 is TGCAGCGTGGGGGATGTGGGGATGGCCCAGTACTTC.

The chain recombines TRBV10-2 with TRBJ1-2; 7 positions match TRBD1. The junction had 9 bases not matched to a gene; V was cut back by 7 bases and J by 10 bases. The CDR3 totals 12 residues. Germline V gene sequence: CDR1 WSHSY, CDR2 SAAADI. The CDR3 reads CASTAGQPNYTF. In DNA, the CDR3 is TGCGCCAGCACCGCGGGACAGCCTAACTACACCTTC.

The chain uses TRBV5-4 and TRBJ2-1; D uncertain. V lost 4 bases and J 9 bases, leaving 14 bases between the germline ends. The CDR3 is made up of 13 amino acids. Germline values: CDR1 SGHNT, CDR2 YYREEE (reference sequence). CDR3 region: CASSQVIGAEQFF. CDR3 coding DNA: TGTGCCAGCAGCCAAGTCATAGGAGCTGAGCAGTTCTTC.

This chain links TRBV18 with TRBJ2-2; D ambiguous. The CDR3 covers 16 residues. The ends were cut back, 1 base at V and 0 bases at J, with 9 bases in the middle. CDR1 and CDR2 (germline): KGHSH, LQKENI. CDR3 nucleotide sequence: TGTGCCAGCTCACCACAGTGGATGGCGAACACCGGGGAGCTGTTTTTT. Its translation: CASSPQWMANTGELFF.